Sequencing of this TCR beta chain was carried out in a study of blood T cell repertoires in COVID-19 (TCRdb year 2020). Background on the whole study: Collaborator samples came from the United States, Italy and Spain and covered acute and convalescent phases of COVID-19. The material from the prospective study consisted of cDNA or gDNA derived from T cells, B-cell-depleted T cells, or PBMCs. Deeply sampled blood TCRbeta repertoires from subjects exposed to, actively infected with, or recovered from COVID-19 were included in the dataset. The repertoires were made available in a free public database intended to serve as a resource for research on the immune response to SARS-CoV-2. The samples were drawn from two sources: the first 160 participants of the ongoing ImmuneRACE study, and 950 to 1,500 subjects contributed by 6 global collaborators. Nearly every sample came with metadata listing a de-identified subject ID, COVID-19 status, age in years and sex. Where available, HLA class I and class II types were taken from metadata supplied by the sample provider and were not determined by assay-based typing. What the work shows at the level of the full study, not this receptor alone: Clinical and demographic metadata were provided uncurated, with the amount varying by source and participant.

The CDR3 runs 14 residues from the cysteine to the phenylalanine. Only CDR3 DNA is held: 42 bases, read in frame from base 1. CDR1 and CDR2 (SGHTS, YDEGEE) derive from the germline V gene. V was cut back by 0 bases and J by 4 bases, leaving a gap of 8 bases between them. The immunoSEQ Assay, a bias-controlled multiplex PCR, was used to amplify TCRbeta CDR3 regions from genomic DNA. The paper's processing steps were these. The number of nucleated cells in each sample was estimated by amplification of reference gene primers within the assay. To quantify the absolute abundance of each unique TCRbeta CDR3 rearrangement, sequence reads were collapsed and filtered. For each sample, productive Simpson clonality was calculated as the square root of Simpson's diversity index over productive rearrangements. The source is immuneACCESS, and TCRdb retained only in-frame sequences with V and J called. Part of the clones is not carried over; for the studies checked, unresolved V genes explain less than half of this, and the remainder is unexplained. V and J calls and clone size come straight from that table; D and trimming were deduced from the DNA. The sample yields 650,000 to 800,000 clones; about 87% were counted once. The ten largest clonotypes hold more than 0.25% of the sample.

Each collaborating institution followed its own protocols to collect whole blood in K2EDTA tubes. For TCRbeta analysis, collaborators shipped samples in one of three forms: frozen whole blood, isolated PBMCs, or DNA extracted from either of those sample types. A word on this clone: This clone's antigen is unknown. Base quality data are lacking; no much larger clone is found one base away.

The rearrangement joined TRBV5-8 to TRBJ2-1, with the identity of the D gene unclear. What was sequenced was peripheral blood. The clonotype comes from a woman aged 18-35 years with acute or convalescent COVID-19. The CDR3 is CASSLVRRYNEQFF. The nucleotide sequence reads TGTGCCAGCAGCTTGGTTCGCAGGTACAATGAGCAGTTCTTC. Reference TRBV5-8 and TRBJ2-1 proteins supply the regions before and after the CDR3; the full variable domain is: EAGVTQSPTHLIKTRGQQATLRCSPISGHTSVYWYQQALGLGLQFLLWYDEGEERNRGNFPPRFSGRQFPNYSSELNVNALELEDSALYLCASSLVRRYNEQFFGPGTRLTVL.